The clone carrying this TCR beta chain was counted once. This CDR3 is missing its conserved last phenylalanine or tryptophan, likely due to a read error. From 500 to 600 ng of total RNA, TCR beta-specific cDNA was reverse-transcribed using a constant-region primer. Three nested multiplex PCR rounds, a slightly modified ARM-PCR, produced the libraries for TCR beta. Amplification in the first two PCR rounds was performed using TRBV1-TRBV30 forward primers and a C-beta reverse primer for roughly 9 cycles each. Using its own MiXCR run on the multiplex PCR reads, TCRdb lists one record per CDR3 protein. The sample records 100,000 or so distinct CDR3 sequences, more than 65% being singletons. The record originates from a study of tumor-infiltrating lymphocytes in primary liver carcinoma. The V end lost 4 bases, the J end lost 8 bases, and 11 bases lay between the germline ends. The germline V gene encodes CDR1 MNHEY and CDR2 SVGAGI. CDR3 size: 12 residues.

Taking about 20-31 mg of unsorted bulk tissue, the authors co-extracted RNA and DNA. Collection of samples drew on five separate regions of each tumor. There were over 80% viable tumor cells in every single sample of tumor. The chain recombines TRBV6-5 with TRBJ2-5; D is undetermined. The sequencing input was liver tumor tissue from sampling region 2. Subset: tumor region T2, inferior pole. The sequence derives from a woman aged 60 to 75 with primary liver carcinoma and hepatitis B virus infection. The CDR3 is CASSSYGETQYS. CDR3 nucleotides: TGTGCCAGCAGTTCCTATGGAGAAACCCAGTACTCC.